The present TCR beta chain was sequenced within a study of blood T cell repertoires in COVID-19. Study background: Researchers got acute and convalescent COVID-19 samples from the United States, Italy and Spain.

TCRdb's table, derived via immunoSEQ multiplex PCR, lists solely in-frame clones and lacks some. The sample lists 120,000 to 150,000 clones; about 86% were seen once. The sample comprised peripheral blood. The source of this sequence is a human donor in a cohort sampled during active COVID-19.

CDR3 amino acids: CASSSVAKNQPQHF. In DNA, the CDR3 is TGTGCCAGCAGCTCCGTAGCGAAAAATCAGCCCCAGCATTTT. V and J are TRBV5-6 and TRBJ1-5; D unclear. This CDR3 is built from 14 residues. Looked up from germline, CDR1 is SGHDT and CDR2 is YYEEEE. Trimming left V 3 bases short and J 4 bases short, with 11 bases between. The variable domain in full, completed from reference TRBV5-6 and TRBJ1-5, reads DAGVTQSPTHLIKTRGQQVTLRCSPKSGHDTVSWYQQALGQGPQFIFQYYEEEERQRGNFPDRFSGHQFPNYSSELNVNALLLGDSALYLCASSSVAKNQPQHFGDGTRLSIL.